Presented here are 8 T cell receptor beta chains from one specimen sequenced in a study of T cell responses to AZD1222 COVID-19 vaccine. Repertoires were generated with immunoSEQ multiplex PCR, while TCRdb's copy carries only in-frame clones and drops some. Here the sample spans more than 100,000 clones, about 90% being singletons. This specimen was peripheral blood, taken 28 days after the second AZD1222 dose. Receptors were obtained from an adult who received the AZD1222 COVID-19 vaccine.

This clone was picked up a small number of times. The chain joins TRBV10-3 to TRBJ1-1, with D possibly TRBD1 on 5 matching bases. The V end was cut by 4 bases, the J end by 1 base, with 13 bases between. Germline V gene sequence: CDR1 ENHRY, CDR2 SYGVKD. The CDR3 is 15 residues long. The CDR3 protein is CAISATGESNTEAFF. The CDR3, as DNA: TGTGCCATCAGTGCAACAGGAGAATCGAACACTGAAGCTTTCTTT.

This sequence joins TRBV15 and TRBJ2-4; 11 bases agree with TRBD1. Germline-derived CDR1 and CDR2 are LNHNV and YYDKDF (reference sequence). The ends lost 8 bases at V and 3 bases at J; junction bases unmatched: 9. The CDR3 spans 16 residues. CDR3 DNA: TGTGCCACCGGACCGGGACAGGGGGATGTCAAAAACATTCAGTACTTC. It yields the protein CATGPGQGDVKNIQYF.

This clone showed up just once. The chain carries TRBV7-2 and TRBJ1-1; no definite D call. The germline V gene encodes CDR1 SGHTA and CDR2 FQGNSA. This CDR3 is built from 11 residues. The germline V and J ends were trimmed by 5 bases and 7 bases, with 8 bases remaining between them. CDR3 region: CASSPQLEAFF. CDR3 nucleotide sequence: TGTGCCAGCAGCCCTCAGCTTGAAGCTTTCTTT.

The chain recombines TRBV27 with TRBJ1-5; TRBD1 matches 7 bases. The germline gives CDR1 MNHEY, CDR2 SMNVEV (reference sequence). The CDR3 has 14 residues. The V and J ends lost 0 bases and 7 bases, in that order; junction bases with no gene match: 3. This chain's CDR3 is CASSLSGGRQPQHF. In DNA form, the CDR3 reads TGTGCCAGCAGTTTATCAGGGGGCCGGCAGCCCCAGCATTTT.

The chain carries TRBV19 and TRBJ1-1, with D possibly being TRBD1 (5 bases). CDR1 is LNHDA, CDR2 SQIVND, per germline (reference sequence). CDR3 length: 15 residues. V lost 4 bases to trimming and J lost 4 bases, with 16 bases between them. The CDR3 DNA reads TGTGCCAGTAGTAGCGTTTGGGGGGGTATCACTGAAGCTTTCTTT. Translating it yields CASSSVWGGITEAFF.

The chain combines TRBV9 with TRBJ1-2, with D perhaps matching TRBD1 (5 bases). CDR1 is SGDLS, CDR2 YYNGEE, per germline. The CDR3 is 14 residues long. V was trimmed by 0 bases and J by 5 bases, leaving 11 bases between them. The CDR3 here is CASSVESTVYGYTF. The CDR3 region has the DNA TGTGCCAGCAGCGTAGAGTCGACAGTATATGGCTACACCTTC.

CDR3 sequence: CASSPSGETQYF. CDR3 coding DNA: TGTGCCAGCAGCCCGTCGGGGGAGACCCAGTACTTC. The genes are TRBV5-4 and TRBJ2-5; perhaps TRBD2 as D (5 bases). Deletions cut 4 bases from V and 5 bases from J, with 9 bases between. This CDR3 has 12 residues. CDR1 and CDR2 (germline): SGHNT, YYREEE (reference sequence).

This clone appeared once. This sequence joins TRBV19 and TRBJ1-1; D is unresolved. V lost 8 bases and J 1 base, leaving 11 bases between the germline ends. In germline, CDR1 is LNHDA, CDR2 SQIVND (reference sequence). This CDR3 region has 13 residues. DNA for the CDR3: TGTGCCAGTCGGGCTGGTACGAACACTGAAGCTTTCTTT. Translated: CASRAGTNTEAFF.